This entry lists 29 T cell receptor beta chains sequenced from one sample in a study of T cells in Graves' hyperthyroidism and ophthalmopathy. Authors of the study amplified TCR beta CDR3 regions from RNA transcripts. The HTBI primer set served for first-round RT-PCR of the TCR CDR3. Using its own MiXCR run on the multiplex PCR reads, TCRdb lists one record per CDR3 protein. Of approximately 430,000 distinct CDR3 sequences listed, more than 15% were seen once; the top ten hold roughly 7.4%. The sequenced material came from blood. These receptors were taken from a young woman with Graves' hyperthyroidism.

The gene calls are TRBV12-5 and TRBJ1-3; the D is unclear. This CDR3 region has 13 residues. Trimming stripped 3 bases from V and 4 bases from J, with 7 bases between. Germline assignment: CDR1 LGHNT and CDR2 FRNRAP. DNA of the CDR3: TGTGCTAGTGGTTTCACGGGGGGAAACACCATATATTTT. Protein: CASGFTGGNTIYF.

This clonotype occurred many times. The chain combines TRBV11-3 with TRBJ2-3, with unresolved D. V shed 1 base and J shed 9 bases, with 23 bases lying between them. CDR3 length: 17 amino acids. The germline gives CDR1 SGHNT, CDR2 YENEEA. CDR3 sequence reads: CASSLGVLFYTDETQYF. In nucleotides, the CDR3 is TGTGCCAGCAGCTTAGGGGTCCTTTTCTATACAGATGAGACGCAGTATTTT.

V and J are TRBV10-3 and TRBJ1-2; D remains ambiguous. Trimming left V 6 bases short and J 3 bases short, with 11 bases between. The CDR3 length is 13 residues. Germline assignment: CDR1 ENHRY and CDR2 SYGVKD. The CDR3 DNA reads as TGTGCCATCAGCCAAACAGAAGACTATGGCTACACCTTC. The encoded protein is CAISQTEDYGYTF.

At least ten counts were recorded for this clonotype. The junction does not match germline at one end; this may be a read error. V and J are TRBV4-2 and TRBJ1-6; D is unresolved. There are 16 residues in the CDR3. Germline-derived CDR1 and CDR2 are LGHNA and YNFKEQ. The CDR3, as DNA: TGTGCCAGCAGCCAAGCGGGCACTCTCTATGATTCACCCCTCCACTTT. Its protein product is CASSQAGTLYDSPLHF.

This clonotype was recorded many times. This rearrangement joins TRBV27 to TRBJ2-1, with D uncertain. The length of the CDR3 is 13 residues. V gave up 3 bases and J gave up 4 bases, with 7 bases separating them. Germline lookup yields CDR1 MNHEY and CDR2 SMNVEV (reference sequence). The CDR3 DNA reads as TGTGCCAGCAGTTTTGGTCGGTACAATGAGCAGTTCTTC. This gives the protein CASSFGRYNEQFF.

In its sample, this clonotype was seen a few times. V is TRBV24-1 and J is TRBJ1-2; 7 bases agree with TRBD1. The CDR3 extends over 17 amino acids. J lost 0 bases, V lost 4 bases, and 10 bases had no gene match. Germline-derived CDR1 and CDR2 are KGHDR and SFDVKD. The CDR3 loop is CATSDPQSRGPNYGYTF. The DNA of the CDR3 is TGTGCCACCAGTGACCCCCAGAGTAGGGGGCCTAACTATGGCTACACCTTC.

This clonotype was counted ten times or more. The gene calls are TRBV4-1 and TRBJ2-5; TRBD2 aligns across 7 bases. V shed 0 bases and J 1 base; nucleotides not matched to a gene: 2. This CDR3 contains 15 residues. Germline CDR1 and CDR2: MGHRA and YSYEKL. The CDR3 DNA sequence: TGCGCCAGCAGCCAAGATGGGACTATCCAAGAGACCCAGTACTTC. This codes for CASSQDGTIQETQYF.

In the case of this clonotype: A read error may explain this, as a much larger clone is one base away. The CDR3, as DNA: TGCAGCGCCTACAGGGGTGGCAAAAACATTCAGTACTTC. This encodes CSAYRGGKNIQYF. The chain has TRBV29-1 and TRBJ2-4, with 7 positions matching TRBD1. Germline CDR1 is SQVTM and CDR2 is ANQGSEA. CDR3 length equals 13 residues. The V segment lost 7 bases and the J segment 3 bases; nucleotides outside the gene matches: 6.

This clonotype occurred a few times. A much larger clonotype is one base distant, so this may be a read error. The chain carries TRBV25-1 and TRBJ1-2; D uncertain. Germline CDR1 MGHDK, CDR2 SYGVNS. The CDR3 contains 11 residues. V lost 7 bases, J lost 0 bases, and 3 bases lay in between. CDR3 coding DNA: TGTGCCAGCAAACCTAACTATGGCTACACCTTC. Its translation: CASKPNYGYTF.

At least ten counts were recorded for this clonotype. The rearrangement joins TRBV27 to TRBJ2-2; D may be TRBD1 or TRBD2 (6 bases each). CDR3 length: 16 residues. Trimming cost V 2 bases and J 1 base, with 11 bases left between them. Germline lookup yields CDR1 MNHEY and CDR2 SMNVEV (reference sequence). The CDR3 here is CASSLGGGVNTGELFF. The DNA for the CDR3 is TGTGCCAGCAGTTTAGGGGGCGGGGTGAACACCGGGGAGCTGTTTTTT.

This clonotype has a count of ten or more. The chain carries TRBV27 and TRBJ2-6; D gene ambiguous. Deletions cut 10 bases from V and 1 base from J, with 14 bases between. CDR1 is MNHEY, CDR2 SMNVEV, per germline (reference sequence). This CDR3 has 15 amino acids. The CDR3 sequence is CATSHWSSGANVLTF. As DNA, the CDR3 is TGTGCCACCTCACATTGGAGTTCTGGGGCCAACGTCCTGACTTTC.

This chain connects TRBV7-2 to TRBJ2-2, with 14 bases that match TRBD2. From germline, CDR1 is SGHTA and CDR2 FQGNSA. J gave up 8 bases and V 2 bases, and 10 bases lay outside the gene matches. The CDR3 is 18 amino acids. In DNA form, the CDR3 reads TGTGCCAGCAGCTTAAGCTCCCCGGGACTAGCGGGGGTAGGGGAGCTGTTTTTT. Its translation: CASSLSSPGLAGVGELFF.

Ten or more counts support this clonotype. J is TRBJ1-2 and V is TRBV9; 12 nucleotides align to TRBD1. V lost 0 bases and J lost 5; bases outside the gene matches: 8. This CDR3 has 17 residues. Germline values: CDR1 SGDLS, CDR2 YYNGEE. The CDR3: CASSVDSGQGARYGYTF. The CDR3 DNA follows: TGTGCCAGCAGCGTAGATTCGGGACAGGGGGCGAGGTATGGCTACACCTTC.

The chain combines TRBV3-1 with TRBJ2-2, with D maybe TRBD1 (5 bases). V lost 3 bases and J 1 base, leaving 6 bases between the germline ends. The CDR3 is 14 residues long. The V gene's germline CDR1 is LGHDT and CDR2 YNNKEL (reference sequence). The CDR3 loop is CASSHGQNTGELFF. Here the CDR3 DNA reads TGTGCCAGCAGCCACGGACAGAACACCGGGGAGCTGTTTTTT.

This clonotype is a singleton in its sample. V usage is TRBV27 and J usage is TRBJ2-7; D remains unclear. Between the trimmed V and J ends, which lost 3 bases and 5 bases, there was a span of 23 bases. Looked up from germline, CDR1 is MNHEY and CDR2 is SMNVEV (reference sequence). This CDR3 has 17 amino acids. CDR3 protein: CASSLTAAVPPMNEQYF. Here the CDR3 DNA reads TGTGCCAGCAGTTTGACGGCAGCAGTCCCTCCTATGAACGAGCAGTACTTC.

This clonotype was seen many times. The rearrangement uses TRBV12-3 or TRBV12-4 and TRBJ1-4, with 10 bases that match TRBD1. The trim removed 5 bases at V and 8 bases at J, leaving 5 bases unmatched. This CDR3 contains 14 residues. In DNA, the CDR3 is TGTGCCAGCAGTCCAGGGACAGGGGAAGAAAAACTGTTTTTT. Its translation: CASSPGTGEEKLFF.

This clonotype was seen repeatedly, ten times or more. The CDR3 bases are TGCAGTGCGAGGCATGGACAGGGTGGTAATCAGCCCCAGCATTTT. Translating it yields CSARHGQGGNQPQHF. The chain combines TRBV20-1 with TRBJ1-5, with 8 bases fitting TRBD1. Germline CDR1 is DFQATT and CDR2 is SNEGSKA (reference sequence). V gave up 6 bases and J gave up 4 bases; unmatched junction bases: 11. The CDR3 has 15 residues.

This clonotype has ten or more counts. This rearrangement joins TRBV5-5 to TRBJ2-5; D gene ambiguous. V shed 5 bases and J shed 0 bases, with 14 bases lying between them. Germline lookup yields CDR1 SGHKS and CDR2 YYEKEE (reference sequence). This CDR3 region has 15 residues. The CDR3 region is CASSNWARYQETQYF. In DNA, the CDR3 is TGTGCCAGCAGTAATTGGGCCAGGTACCAAGAGACCCAGTACTTC. The variable domain in full, with the rest retrieved from reference TRBV5-5 and TRBJ2-5, is DAGVTQSPTHLIKTRGQQVTLRCSPISGHKSVSWYQQVLGQGPQFIFQYYEKEERGRGNFPDRFSARQFPNYSSELNVNALLLGDSALYLCASSNWARYQETQYFGPGTRLLVL.

The chain recombines TRBV9 with TRBJ1-3; no firm D call. Between the trimmed V and J ends, which lost 7 bases and 1 base, there was a span of 3 bases. The CDR3 is 11 residues long. Germline loops: CDR1 SGDLS, CDR2 YYNGEE. CDR3 protein: CASGSGNTIYF. The CDR3 bases are TGTGCCAGCGGGTCTGGAAACACCATATATTTT.

This clonotype was observed many times. V and J are TRBV5-6 and TRBJ2-5, with TRBD2 as a possible D gene (6 bases). The CDR3 has 15 residues. Between the trimmed V and J ends, which lost 4 bases and 12 bases, there was a span of 25 bases. Germline CDR1 and CDR2: SGHDT and YYEEEE. This CDR3 reads CASSGPGTSLGVEYF. The CDR3 DNA follows: TGTGCCAGCAGCGGACCCGGTACTAGCTTGGGGGTTGAGTACTTC.

This rearrangement joins TRBV24-1 to TRBJ2-7; TRBD1 matches at 8 bases. V was clipped by 2 bases and J by 1 base; unmatched bases: 3. This CDR3 has 15 residues. CDR1 and CDR2 (germline): KGHDR, SFDVKD. The CDR3 here is CATSDSWDRSYEQYF. CDR3 coding DNA: TGTGCCACCAGTGATTCATGGGACAGGTCCTACGAGCAGTACTTC.

This clonotype was found many times. The chain has TRBV2 and TRBJ2-7; D is perhaps TRBD1 or TRBD2 (6 bases each). This CDR3 is 14 amino acids long. Germline V gives CDR1 SNHLY, CDR2 FYNNEI. V was pared by 8 bases and J by 2 bases, with 16 bases between. The CDR3 sequence: CASVKGGRTYEQYF. CDR3 nucleotides: TGTGCCAGCGTGAAGGGGGGTAGGACCTACGAGCAGTACTTC.

This clonotype was recorded at least ten times. This chain links TRBV25-1 with TRBJ1-2; TRBD1 matches 12 bases. This CDR3 contains 16 residues. The V gene's germline CDR1 is MGHDK and CDR2 SYGVNS. Trimming removed 3 bases from V and 4 bases from J; junction bases left unmatched: 6. Here the CDR3 reads CASSEPGQGAGYGYTF. The DNA for the CDR3 is TGTGCCAGCAGTGAGCCGGGACAGGGGGCTGGCTATGGCTACACCTTC.

In its sample, this clonotype was seen once. This sequence may be a read error, since a much larger clone differs from it by one base. The chain links TRBV20-1 to TRBJ2-3; D tentatively reads TRBD1 or TRBD2 (5 bases each). CDR3 length: 13 amino acids. Germline-derived CDR1 and CDR2 are DFQATT and SNEGSKA (reference sequence). The chain's CDR3 is CNALTGQTDTQYF. The CDR3 bases are TGCAATGCTCTAACGGGGCAGACAGATACGCAGTATTTT.

V usage is TRBV28 and J usage is TRBJ2-1, with D unresolved. The CDR3 spans 13 residues. The germline V gene has CDR1 MDHEN and CDR2 SYDVKM. The V and J ends lost 3 bases and 6 bases respectively, with 9 bases between them. The CDR3 DNA reads as TGTGCCAGCAGTTTTAGACTGATCAATGAGCAGTTCTTC. Translating it yields CASSFRLINEQFF. The full variable domain, with the rest looked up from reference TRBV28 and TRBJ2-1, is DVKVTQSSRYLVKRTGEKVFLECVQDMDHENMFWYRQDPGLGLRLIYFSYDVKMKEKGDIPEGYSVSREKKERFSLILESASTNQTSMYLCASSFRLINEQFFGPGTRLTVL.

The rearrangement links TRBV19 to TRBJ1-2, with TRBD1 matching 11 bases. CDR1 is LNHDA, CDR2 SQIVND, per germline (reference sequence). Trimming cost V 3 bases and J 3 bases; bases outside gene matches: 0. The CDR3 covers 14 residues. The CDR3, as DNA: TGTGCCAGTAGTATGGGACAGGGGGACTATGGCTACACCTTC. The encoded protein is CASSMGQGDYGYTF. Complete variable domain (other parts from reference TRBV19 and TRBJ1-2): DGGITQSPKYLFRKEGQNVTLSCEQNLNHDAMYWYRQDPGQGLRLIYYSQIVNDFQKGDIAEGYSVSREKKESFPLTVTSAQKNPTAFYLCASSMGQGDYGYTFGSGTRLTVV.

The table lists this clonotype with a few counts. This chain uses TRBV2 with TRBJ1-2, with D tentatively TRBD1 (6 bases). V was trimmed by 4 bases and J by 3 bases, leaving 9 bases between them. This CDR3 spans 13 amino acids. CDR1 is SNHLY and CDR2 is FYNNEI in the germline V gene. CDR3 loop: CASSGDRYYGYTF. The CDR3 DNA is TGTGCCAGCAGTGGAGACAGGTACTATGGCTACACCTTC.

This clonotype was picked up many times. The gene calls are TRBV5-5 and TRBJ2-5; D is ambiguous. CDR1 and CDR2 from the germline V gene are SGHKS and YYEKEE (reference sequence). The CDR3 sequence is 14 residues long. Trimming took 4 bases from V and 5 from J, leaving 15 bases between them. The CDR3 spells CASSQVGPPETQYF. The CDR3 DNA reads TGTGCCAGCAGCCAAGTAGGGCCTCCGGAGACCCAGTACTTC.

This clonotype was found many times. The chain couples TRBV11-2 to TRBJ2-3; TRBD2 agrees at 10 bases. J lost 5 bases, V lost 4 bases, and 9 bases had no gene match. The CDR3 consists of 16 residues. The germline CDR1 and CDR2 sequences are SGHAT and FQNNGV. CDR3 sequence (DNA): TGTGCCAGCAGCTCGAATAGCGGGGGGCGGGTAGATACGCAGTATTTT. Its protein is CASSSNSGGRVDTQYF. The entire variable domain, with the rest obtained from reference TRBV11-2 and TRBJ2-3, is as follows: EAGVAQSPRYKIIEKRQSVAFWCNPISGHATLYWYQQILGQGPKLLIQFQNNGVVDDSQLPKDRFSAERLKGVDSTLKIQPAKLEDSAVYLCASSSNSGGRVDTQYFGPGTRLTVL.